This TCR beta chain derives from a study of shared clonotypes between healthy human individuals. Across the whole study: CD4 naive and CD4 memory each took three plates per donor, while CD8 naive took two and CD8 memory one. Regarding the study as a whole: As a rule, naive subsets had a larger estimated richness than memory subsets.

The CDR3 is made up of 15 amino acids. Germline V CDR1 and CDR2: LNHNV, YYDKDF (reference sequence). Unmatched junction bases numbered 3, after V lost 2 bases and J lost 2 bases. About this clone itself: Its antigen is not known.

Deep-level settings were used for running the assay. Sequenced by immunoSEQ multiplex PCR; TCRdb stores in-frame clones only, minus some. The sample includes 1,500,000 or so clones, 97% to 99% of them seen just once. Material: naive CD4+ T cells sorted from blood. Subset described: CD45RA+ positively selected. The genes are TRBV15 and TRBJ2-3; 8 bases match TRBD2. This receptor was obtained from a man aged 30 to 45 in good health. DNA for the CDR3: TGTGCCACCAGCAGACTTAGCGGGGCCACAGATACGCAGTATTTT. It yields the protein CATSRLSGATDTQYF.